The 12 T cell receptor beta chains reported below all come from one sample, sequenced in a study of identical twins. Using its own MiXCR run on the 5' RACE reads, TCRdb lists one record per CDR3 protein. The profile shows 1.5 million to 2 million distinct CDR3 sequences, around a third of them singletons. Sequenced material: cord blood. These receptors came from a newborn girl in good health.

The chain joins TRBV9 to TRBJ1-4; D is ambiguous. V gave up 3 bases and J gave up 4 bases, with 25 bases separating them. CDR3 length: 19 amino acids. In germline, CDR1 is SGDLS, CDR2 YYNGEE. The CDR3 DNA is TGTGCCAGCAGCGCGGGAACCTTTAGGCGGGATTACATTAATGAAAAACTGTTTTTT. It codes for CASSAGTFRRDYINEKLFF.

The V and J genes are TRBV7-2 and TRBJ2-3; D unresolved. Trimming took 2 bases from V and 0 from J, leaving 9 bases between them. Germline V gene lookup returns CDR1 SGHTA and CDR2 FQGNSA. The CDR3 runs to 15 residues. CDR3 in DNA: TGTGCCAGCAGCTTATATCGTCACAGCACAGATACGCAGTATTTT. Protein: CASSLYRHSTDTQYF.

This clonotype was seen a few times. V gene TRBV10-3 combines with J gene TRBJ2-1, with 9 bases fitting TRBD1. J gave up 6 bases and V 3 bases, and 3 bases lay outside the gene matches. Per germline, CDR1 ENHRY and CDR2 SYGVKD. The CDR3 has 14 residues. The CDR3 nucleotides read TGTGCCATCAGTGACAAGACAGGGGGCAATGAGCAGTTCTTC. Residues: CAISDKTGGNEQFF.

CDR3 DNA: TGCGCCAGCAGCCCCGCTAGCGGGGTGGCACCAAATACGCAGTATTTT. Protein sequence: CASSPASGVAPNTQYF. The rearrangement uses TRBV4-1 and TRBJ2-3, with 9 bases matching TRBD2. V shed 4 bases and J 7 bases; nucleotides not matched to a gene: 12. The germline V gene encodes CDR1 MGHRA and CDR2 YSYEKL. This CDR3 is built from 16 residues.

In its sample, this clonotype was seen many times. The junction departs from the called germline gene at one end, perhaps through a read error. The CDR3 region is CASSLGPNTEAFF. The CDR3 DNA reads as TGTGCCAGCAGCTTAGGCCCGAACACTGAAGCTTTCTTT. The chain recombines TRBV12-3 or TRBV12-4 with TRBJ1-1; D is ambiguous. The CDR3 loop spans 13 amino acids.

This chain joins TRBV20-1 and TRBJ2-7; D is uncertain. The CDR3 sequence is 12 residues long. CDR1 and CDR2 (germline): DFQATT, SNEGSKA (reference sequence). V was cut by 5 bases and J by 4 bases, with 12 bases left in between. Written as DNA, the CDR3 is TGCAGTGCTGCCGGATATCGATACGAGCAGTACTTC. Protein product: CSAAGYRYEQYF.

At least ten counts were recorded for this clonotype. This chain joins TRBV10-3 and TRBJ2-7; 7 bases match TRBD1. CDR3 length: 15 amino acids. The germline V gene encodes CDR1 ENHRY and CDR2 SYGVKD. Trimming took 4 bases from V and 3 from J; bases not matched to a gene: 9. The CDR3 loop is CAISGGTDKGYEQYF. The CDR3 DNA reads TGTGCCATCAGTGGGGGGACAGATAAAGGCTACGAGCAGTACTTC.

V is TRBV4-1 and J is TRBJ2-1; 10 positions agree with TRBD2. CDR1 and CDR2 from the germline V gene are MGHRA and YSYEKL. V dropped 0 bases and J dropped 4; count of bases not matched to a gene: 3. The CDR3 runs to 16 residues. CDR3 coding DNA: TGCGCCAGCAGCCAAGAACTAGCGGGGATATACAATGAGCAGTTCTTC. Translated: CASSQELAGIYNEQFF.

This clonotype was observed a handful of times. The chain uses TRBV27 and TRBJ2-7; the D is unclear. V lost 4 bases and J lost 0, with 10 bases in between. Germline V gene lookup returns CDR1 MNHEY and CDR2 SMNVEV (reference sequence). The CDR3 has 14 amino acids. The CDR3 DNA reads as TGTGCCAGCAGTTGGACGGCTAACTCCTACGAGCAGTACTTC. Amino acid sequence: CASSWTANSYEQYF.

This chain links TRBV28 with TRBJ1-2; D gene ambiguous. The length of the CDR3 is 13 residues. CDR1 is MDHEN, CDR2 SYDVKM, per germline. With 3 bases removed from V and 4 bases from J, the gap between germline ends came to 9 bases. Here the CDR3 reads CASSFDCFYGYTF. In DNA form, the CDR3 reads TGTGCCAGCAGTTTTGACTGCTTCTATGGCTACACCTTC.

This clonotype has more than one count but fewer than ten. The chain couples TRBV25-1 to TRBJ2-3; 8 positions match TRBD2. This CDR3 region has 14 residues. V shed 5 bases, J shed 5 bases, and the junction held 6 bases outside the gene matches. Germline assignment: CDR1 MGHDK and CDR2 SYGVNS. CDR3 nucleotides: TGTGCCAGCAGTAGCGGGGGAACTAGAGATACGCAGTATTTT. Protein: CASSSGGTRDTQYF.

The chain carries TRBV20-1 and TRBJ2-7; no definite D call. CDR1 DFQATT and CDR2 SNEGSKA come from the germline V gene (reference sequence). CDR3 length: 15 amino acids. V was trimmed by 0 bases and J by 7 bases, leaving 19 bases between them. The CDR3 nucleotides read TGCAGTGCTAGAGATCTGGACGGCTCCTACAATGAGCAGTACTTC. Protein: CSARDLDGSYNEQYF.